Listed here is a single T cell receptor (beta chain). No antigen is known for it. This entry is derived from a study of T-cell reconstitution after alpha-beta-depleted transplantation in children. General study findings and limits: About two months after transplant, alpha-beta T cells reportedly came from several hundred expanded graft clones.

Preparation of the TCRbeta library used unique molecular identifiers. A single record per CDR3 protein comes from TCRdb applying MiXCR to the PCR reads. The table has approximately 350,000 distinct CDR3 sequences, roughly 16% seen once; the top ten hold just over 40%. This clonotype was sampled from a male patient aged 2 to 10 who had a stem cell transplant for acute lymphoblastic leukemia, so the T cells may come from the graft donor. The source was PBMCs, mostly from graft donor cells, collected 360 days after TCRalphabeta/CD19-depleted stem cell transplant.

CDR3 DNA sequence: TGCAGCGTGGCACAGGGGGACGAGCAGTACTTC. Encoded protein: CSVAQGDEQYF. This chain joins TRBV29-1 and TRBJ2-7, with 8 nucleotides matching TRBD1. The CDR3 runs 11 residues. V dropped 6 bases and J dropped 5; count of bases not matched to a gene: 3. CDR1 and CDR2 from the germline V gene are SQVTM and ANQGSEA.